One and the same sample provided the 27 T cell receptor beta chains below, sequenced in a study of cytomegalovirus exposure and HLA in healthy donors. PCR used 60 Vbeta primers and 13 Jbeta primers. Clones were read by immunoSEQ multiplex PCR, and TCRdb kept only the in-frame ones, dropping some. This sample contains about 130,000 clones. Sequencing was performed on PBMCs. Receptor source: a man aged 35-49 years in good health and CMV-seronegative.

This chain uses TRBV7-6 with TRBJ1-1; D is possibly TRBD1 (5 bases). Germline loops: CDR1 SGHVS, CDR2 FNYEAQ. CDR3 size: 13 residues. Between the trimmed V and J ends, which lost 1 base and 5 bases, there was a span of 8 bases. The CDR3 region is CASSLGSGTEAFF. CDR3 in DNA: TGTGCCAGCAGCTTAGGTTCAGGGACTGAAGCTTTCTTT.

The chain has TRBV25-1 and TRBJ2-5; maybe TRBD1 (5 bases). The V gene's germline CDR1 is MGHDK and CDR2 SYGVNS. Trimming stripped 7 bases from V and 4 bases from J, with 10 bases between. CDR3 size: 12 residues. The CDR3: CASMRRGETQYF. The CDR3 region has the DNA TGTGCCAGCATGAGAAGGGGAGAGACCCAGTACTTC.

The chain recombines TRBV11-2 with TRBJ1-1; TRBD1 might be the D (5 bases). CDR3 length: 15 residues. Trimming cost V 5 bases and J 6 bases, with 19 bases left between them. Germline CDR1 and CDR2: SGHAT and FQNNGV. The CDR3: CASSGSWGAGPEAFF. The CDR3 DNA sequence: TGTGCCAGCAGCGGCTCCTGGGGCGCCGGCCCTGAAGCTTTCTTT.

The genes are TRBV9 and TRBJ2-7, with TRBD2 matching over 8 bases. The germline CDR1 and CDR2 sequences are SGDLS and YYNGEE. The J segment lost 5 bases and the V segment lost 0 bases, leaving 7 bases of the junction unmatched. The CDR3 sequence is 15 residues long. The CDR3 spells CASSVGLAGINEQYF. As DNA, the CDR3 is TGTGCCAGCAGCGTAGGGCTAGCGGGTATCAACGAGCAGTACTTC.

A remark on this clone: The same CDR3 also results from other DNA sequences found in this sample. The genes are TRBV7-9 and TRBJ2-1; TRBD2 is a possible D gene (5 bases). The CDR3 has 14 amino acids. The V end was cut by 4 bases, the J end by 0 bases, with 7 bases between. The V gene's germline CDR1 is SEHNR and CDR2 FQNEAQ (reference sequence). The DNA for the CDR3 is TGTGCCAGCAGCTCAGGACTCTCCTACAATGAGCAGTTCTTC. Its protein product is CASSSGLSYNEQFF.

This sequence joins TRBV5-4 and TRBJ2-5, with 12 bases identical to TRBD2. The DNA end is more similar to TRBJ2-7, so the J call may be wrong. The CDR3 runs 15 residues. Per germline, CDR1 SGHNT and CDR2 YYREEE (reference sequence). The CDR3 DNA follows: TGTGCCAGCAGTCAGACTAGCGGGAGCTCCTACGAGCAGTACTTC. Its translation: CASSQTSGSSYEQYF.

The gene calls are TRBV4-2 and TRBJ2-3, with D possibly matching TRBD2 (6 bases). The CDR3 loop spans 13 amino acids. Germline assignment: CDR1 LGHNA and CDR2 YNFKEQ. V was clipped by 6 bases and J by 6 bases, with 13 bases between them. Here the CDR3 reads CASRDRGMDTQYF. The CDR3 DNA follows: TGTGCCAGCAGGGATCGGGGGATGGATACGCAGTATTTT.

The CDR3 here is CASSFRLAGVDEQYF. In nucleotides, the CDR3 is TGTGCCAGCAGCTTCCGACTAGCGGGAGTGGACGAGCAGTACTTC. V and J are TRBV5-4 and TRBJ2-7, with TRBD2 matching 12 bases. The V gene end was trimmed by 2 bases and the J gene end by 5 bases; junction bases not matched to a gene: 5. This CDR3 comprises 15 residues. Germline loops: CDR1 SGHNT, CDR2 YYREEE (reference sequence).

The V gene is TRBV20-1, the J gene TRBJ2-7, with a possible D match to TRBD2 (6 bases). V was trimmed by 3 bases and J by 5 bases, leaving 8 bases between them. This CDR3 spans 11 amino acids. Germline lookup yields CDR1 DFQATT and CDR2 SNEGSKA (reference sequence). CDR3 sequence reads: CSARGLNEQYF. CDR3 DNA sequence: TGCAGTGCTAGGGGACTGAACGAGCAGTACTTC.

This chain connects TRBV7-9 to TRBJ1-2; D perhaps matches TRBD1 (5 bases). V lost 1 base to trimming and J lost 0 bases, with 6 bases between them. The CDR3 length is 14 residues. Germline lookup yields CDR1 SEHNR and CDR2 FQNEAQ (reference sequence). CDR3 protein: CASSLETANYGYTF. The CDR3 DNA reads as TGTGCCAGCAGCTTAGAGACAGCTAACTATGGCTACACCTTC. The whole variable domain, remainder taken from reference TRBV7-9 and TRBJ1-2, is DTGVSQNPRHKITKRGQNVTFRCDPISEHNRLYWYRQTLGQGPEFLTYFQNEAQLEKSRLLSDRFSAERPKGSFSTLEIQRTEQGDSAMYLCASSLETANYGYTFGSGTRLTVV.

The rearrangement uses TRBV11-3 and TRBJ2-1, with D uncertain. Per the germline V gene, CDR1 is SGHNT and CDR2 is YENEEA. The CDR3 spans 13 residues. V lost 1 base and J 8 bases, leaving 9 bases between the germline ends. CDR3 DNA: TGTGCCAGCAGCTTAGGTTGGGCCGATGAGCAGTTCTTC. This encodes CASSLGWADEQFF.

The genes are TRBV12-5 and TRBJ2-3; the match to TRBD1 covers 8 bases. J gave up 2 bases and V 4 bases, and 8 bases lay outside the gene matches. The germline V gene encodes CDR1 LGHNT and CDR2 FRNRAP. This CDR3 is 16 amino acids long. Here the CDR3 reads CASGSLTGGYTDTQYF. The CDR3 nucleotides are TGTGCTAGTGGTTCGTTAACAGGGGGGTACACAGATACGCAGTATTTT.

With respect to this clone: The junction shows a germline mismatch at one end, possibly a read error. This chain connects TRBV7-7 to TRBJ2-1; the D gene is possibly TRBD2 (6 bases). This CDR3 is built from 17 residues. Germline V CDR1 and CDR2: SSHAT, FNYEAQ (reference sequence). For the CDR3, the DNA is TGTGCTAGCAGCTTAGGAGTTGGGGACTCCCCTATCGATGAGCAGTTCTTC. Translated, it gives CASSLGVGDSPIDEQFF.

V gene TRBV7-9 combines with J gene TRBJ2-2, with a weak D call TRBD1 (6 bases). CDR3 length: 17 residues. Per the germline V gene, CDR1 is SEHNR and CDR2 is FQNEAQ (reference sequence). Trimming shortened V by 5 bases and J by 0 bases, and 16 bases separated the two germline ends. The CDR3 coding sequence is TGTGCCAGCAGCAGACTTACGACAGGAGCGAACACCGGGGAGCTGTTTTTT. Protein: CASSRLTTGANTGELFF.

This chain joins TRBV27 and TRBJ2-1; D not resolved. V was pared by 5 bases and J by 6 bases, with 11 bases between. The germline gives CDR1 MNHEY, CDR2 SMNVEV (reference sequence). The CDR3 totals 13 residues. In DNA, the CDR3 is TGTGCCAGCAGTCTCCCCCGTTTCAATGAGCAGTTCTTC. Protein product: CASSLPRFNEQFF.

About this clone itself: At one end, the junction sequence differs from germline, possibly due to a read error. The V and J genes are TRBV15 and TRBJ2-7, with D possibly being TRBD2 (6 bases). The CDR3 sequence is 16 residues long. The germline V gene encodes CDR1 LNHNV and CDR2 YYDKDF (reference sequence). Here the CDR3 reads CATSRAGGSKDYQQYF. DNA of the CDR3: TGTGCCACCAGCAGAGCCGGGGGTAGTAAGGACTACCAGCAGTACTTC.

CDR3: CASSADRGEYNEQFF. Here the CDR3 DNA reads TGTGCCAGCAGCGCCGACAGGGGAGAATACAATGAGCAGTTCTTC. The rearrangement links TRBV2 to TRBJ2-1, with 8 bases lining up with TRBD1. The V segment lost 6 bases and the J segment 4 bases; nucleotides outside the gene matches: 8. The CDR3 covers 15 residues. Germline CDR1 is SNHLY and CDR2 is FYNNEI.

This chain links TRBV19 with TRBJ2-3; 7 bases are shared with TRBD1. The junction had 14 bases not matched to a gene; V was cut back by 6 bases and J by 5 bases. This CDR3 has 16 amino acids. CDR1 is LNHDA and CDR2 is SQIVND in the germline V gene (reference sequence). The CDR3 sequence: CASSPIGSGGVDTQYF. The CDR3, as DNA: TGTGCCAGTAGCCCAATAGGATCAGGGGGAGTAGATACGCAGTATTTT.

The genes are TRBV4-1 and TRBJ1-2; no firm D call. Deletions cut 2 bases from V and 8 bases from J, with 9 bases between. CDR3 length: 12 residues. Looked up from germline, CDR1 is MGHRA and CDR2 is YSYEKL. CDR3 nucleotide sequence: TGCGCCAGCAGCCAACGGTATTTAGGCTACACCTTC. Protein product: CASSQRYLGYTF.

The CDR3 DNA reads TGTGCCAGCAGTGAAGGCAGATCCTACACCGGGGAGCTGTTTTTT. This translates into CASSEGRSYTGELFF. The rearrangement uses TRBV6-1 and TRBJ2-2; no firm D call. This CDR3 comprises 15 residues. The V gene's germline CDR1 is MNHNS and CDR2 SASEGT. Deletions cut 1 base from V and 3 bases from J, with 9 bases between.

The chain combines TRBV10-1 with TRBJ1-5; 8 positions match TRBD1. The CDR3 spans 13 residues. Germline loops: CDR1 WNHNN, CDR2 SYGVQD (reference sequence). The CDR3 DNA sequence: TGCAGTCCTCGACAGGGGAGCAATCAGCCCCAGCATTTT. Its translation: CSPRQGSNQPQHF.

The chain joins TRBV28 to TRBJ1-2; TRBD1 matches 7 bases. The CDR3 sequence is 13 residues long. Looked up from germline, CDR1 is MDHEN and CDR2 is SYDVKM. The trim removed 5 bases at V and 3 bases at J, leaving 3 bases unmatched. The CDR3 DNA reads TGTGCCAGCAGTGATACAGGGGACTATGGCTACACCTTC. Residues: CASSDTGDYGYTF.

Here the CDR3 DNA reads TGTGCCAGCAGTCCTTCGCCGGGACTACAAGAGACCCAGTACTTC. Translated: CASSPSPGLQETQYF. V gene TRBV7-3 combines with J gene TRBJ2-5; 7 bases align to TRBD2. V shed 6 bases, J shed 2 bases, and the junction held 9 bases outside the gene matches. Germline assignment: CDR1 SGHTA and CDR2 FQGTGA. The CDR3 loop spans 15 amino acids.

V usage is TRBV5-1 and J usage is TRBJ2-1, with 7 positions matching TRBD2. J lost 2 bases, V lost 4 bases, and 6 bases had no gene match. Germline assignment: CDR1 SGHRS and CDR2 YFSETQ. The CDR3 is 15 amino acids. The chain's CDR3 is CASSGREAAYNEQFF. Written as DNA, the CDR3 is TGCGCCAGCAGCGGCCGGGAGGCCGCCTACAATGAGCAGTTCTTC.

V gene TRBV11-2 combines with J gene TRBJ2-7, with D tentatively TRBD1 (6 bases). The germline V gene has CDR1 SGHAT and CDR2 FQNNGV. V lost 5 bases and J lost 3, with 14 bases in between. The CDR3 extends over 14 amino acids. The CDR3 sequence: CASSPTGRGYEQYF. In nucleotides, the CDR3 is TGTGCCAGCAGCCCCACAGGGAGAGGCTACGAGCAGTACTTC.

The chain carries TRBV11-2 and TRBJ2-1; 11 nucleotides agree with TRBD2. Per the germline V gene, CDR1 is SGHAT and CDR2 is FQNNGV. The CDR3 length is 17 residues. V was clipped by 4 bases and J by 5 bases; unmatched bases: 10. CDR3 loop: CASSYLHGTSGNNEQFF. CDR3 bases: TGTGCCAGCAGCTACCTACACGGGACTAGCGGAAACAATGAGCAGTTCTTC. The variable domain in full, with the rest retrieved from reference TRBV11-2 and TRBJ2-1, is EAGVAQSPRYKIIEKRQSVAFWCNPISGHATLYWYQQILGQGPKLLIQFQNNGVVDDSQLPKDRFSAERLKGVDSTLKIQPAKLEDSAVYLCASSYLHGTSGNNEQFFGPGTRLTVL.

V usage is TRBV5-1 and J usage is TRBJ2-5; D is possibly TRBD2 (5 bases). This CDR3 spans 17 amino acids. V lost 3 bases and J lost 2, with 20 bases in between. The germline gives CDR1 SGHRS, CDR2 YFSETQ. Written as DNA, the CDR3 is TGCGCCAGCAGCTCCCTAGGGAGCACACCGAGACAAGAGACCCAGTACTTC. Translation gives CASSSLGSTPRQETQYF.